This T cell receptor beta chain was captured by sequencing in a study of T cells in Graves' hyperthyroidism and ophthalmopathy. Overall study findings and caveats: Onset of ophthalmopathy came a median around 6.5 months after the model predicted it. Blood samples included most of the expanded thyroid clonotypes exceeding 0.001.

The source material, RNA transcripts, was used to amplify TCR beta CDR3 regions. Using the HTBI primer set, a first-round RT-PCR was run on the TCR CDR3. MiXCR, applied by TCRdb to the multiplex PCR reads, yields one record per CDR3 protein. The sample includes under 350,000 distinct CDR3 sequences, roughly 15% of them seen just once. This clonotype was seen ten or more times. Its antigen is not identified. Disease lasting under 3 months, a NOSPECS grade of at least 4, and a Clinical Activity Score of at least 3 were features of the ophthalmopathy patients. For the diagnoses, clinical symptoms, serum thyroxine and TRAb, thyroid ultrasound and orbital computed tomography were used. V was cut by 3 bases and J by 1 base, with 7 bases left in between. This CDR3 has 12 residues. Germline V gene lookup returns CDR1 DFQATT and CDR2 SNEGSKA (reference sequence).

This clonotype originated in a woman aged 40 to 55 with Graves' ophthalmopathy. The rearrangement uses TRBV20-1 and TRBJ2-7, with D maybe TRBD1 (6 bases). The source material was blood. This CDR3 is CSASQGSYEQYF. CDR3 coding DNA: TGCAGTGCTAGTCAGGGGTCCTACGAGCAGTACTTC.